This is a list of T cell receptor beta chains from one sample in a study of blood T cells in healthy people across ages. TCRdb reprocessed the 5' RACE reads with MiXCR, giving one entry per CDR3 protein. The sample lists around 650,000 distinct CDR3 sequences, around 43% occurring once. Source material: blood. These receptor sequences come from a man at least 80 years old in good health. Each CDR3 is given with its conserved first and last residue. Fields, in order: V gene, J gene, clone size, D gene, CDR3 protein, CDR3 DNA. D genes are given only for firm matches. Where a row states a size, it is once, few, many or the class of an expanded clone; other rows omit it.

v_gene: TRBV20-1
j_gene: TRBJ2-3
abundance: -
d_gene: TRBD2
CDR3aa: CSFLNSAGVADTQYF
CDR3nt: TGCAGTTTTTTAAACTCAGCGGGGGTTGCAGATACGCAGTATTTT

v_gene: TRBV15
j_gene: TRBJ2-7
abundance: -
d_gene: TRBD1
CDR3aa: CATSRDAGQGAEQYF
CDR3nt: TGTGCCACCAGCAGAGATGCGGGACAGGGGGCCGAGCAGTACTTC

v_gene: TRBV7-9
j_gene: TRBJ2-3
abundance: few
d_gene: -
CDR3aa: CASSFFSGGASDTQYF
CDR3nt: TGTGCCAGCAGCTTTTTTAGCGGAGGGGCATCAGATACGCAGTATTTT

v_gene: TRBV4-2
j_gene: TRBJ2-6
abundance: many
d_gene: -
CDR3aa: CASSQVGASWSTNVLTF
CDR3nt: TGTGCCAGCAGCCAAGTTGGGGCCTCCTGGTCGACCAACGTCCTGACTTTC

v_gene: TRBV5-8
j_gene: TRBJ2-5
abundance: few
d_gene: -
CDR3aa: CASSPAIRGTQYF
CDR3nt: TGTGCCAGCAGTCCGGCCATTCGGGGGACCCAGTACTTC

v_gene: TRBV20-1
j_gene: TRBJ2-1
abundance: few
d_gene: TRBD2
CDR3aa: CSARTRLTMPQFF
CDR3nt: TGCAGTGCAAGGACTAGACTAACAATGCCGCAGTTCTTC

v_gene: TRBV29-1
j_gene: TRBJ2-7
abundance: -
d_gene: -
CDR3aa: CSVVRGLKGLGGSYEQYF
CDR3nt: TGCAGCGTTGTCAGGGGTCTTAAAGGACTAGGAGGCTCCTACGAGCAGTACTTC

v_gene: TRBV6-1
j_gene: TRBJ1-5
abundance: -
d_gene: TRBD1
CDR3aa: CASSPDRVGQPQHF
CDR3nt: TGTGCCAGCAGCCCCGACAGGGTTGGCCAGCCCCAGCATTTT

v_gene: TRBV7-2
j_gene: TRBJ2-1
abundance: few
d_gene: TRBD2
CDR3aa: CASSSRTSGSYEQFF
CDR3nt: TGTGCCAGCAGCTCCCGGACTAGCGGGAGCTATGAGCAGTTCTTC

v_gene: TRBV15
j_gene: TRBJ2-7
abundance: many
d_gene: TRBD1
CDR3aa: CATSRGQGYYEQYF
CDR3nt: TGTGCCACCAGCAGAGGACAGGGATACTACGAGCAGTACTTC